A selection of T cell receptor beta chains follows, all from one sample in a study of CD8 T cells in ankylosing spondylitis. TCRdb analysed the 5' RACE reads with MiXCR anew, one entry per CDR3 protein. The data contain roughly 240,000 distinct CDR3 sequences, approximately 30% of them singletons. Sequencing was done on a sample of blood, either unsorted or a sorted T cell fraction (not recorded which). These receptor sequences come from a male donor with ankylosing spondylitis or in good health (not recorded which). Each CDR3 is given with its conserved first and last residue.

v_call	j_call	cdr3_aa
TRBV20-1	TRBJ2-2	CSAQSPGQNTGELFF
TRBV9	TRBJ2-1	CASSPPPGPSNEQFF
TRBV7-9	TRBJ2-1	CASSTGGHEQFF
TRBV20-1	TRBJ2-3	CSAGQPSSTDTQYF
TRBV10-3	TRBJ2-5	CAISLNQETQYF
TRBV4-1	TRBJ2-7	CASSRRTGEYEQYF
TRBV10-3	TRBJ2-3	CAISPLADTQYF
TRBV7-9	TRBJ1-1	CASSLDPWQGATEAFF
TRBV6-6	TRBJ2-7	CASRNPTTYEQYF
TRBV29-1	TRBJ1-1	CSVDKGALTEAFF
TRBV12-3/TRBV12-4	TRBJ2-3	CASSLRPAGSTDTQYF
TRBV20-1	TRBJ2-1	CSAREGSSYNEQFF
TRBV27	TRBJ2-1	CASCAGGAYNEQFF
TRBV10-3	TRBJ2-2	CAISVQGGINTGELFF
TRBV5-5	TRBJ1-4	CASSSSGTGYEKLFF
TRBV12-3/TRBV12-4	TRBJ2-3	CASSTTTGQITDTQYF
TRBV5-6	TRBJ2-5	CASSFFETQYF
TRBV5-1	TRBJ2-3	CASSGQGRSTDTQYF